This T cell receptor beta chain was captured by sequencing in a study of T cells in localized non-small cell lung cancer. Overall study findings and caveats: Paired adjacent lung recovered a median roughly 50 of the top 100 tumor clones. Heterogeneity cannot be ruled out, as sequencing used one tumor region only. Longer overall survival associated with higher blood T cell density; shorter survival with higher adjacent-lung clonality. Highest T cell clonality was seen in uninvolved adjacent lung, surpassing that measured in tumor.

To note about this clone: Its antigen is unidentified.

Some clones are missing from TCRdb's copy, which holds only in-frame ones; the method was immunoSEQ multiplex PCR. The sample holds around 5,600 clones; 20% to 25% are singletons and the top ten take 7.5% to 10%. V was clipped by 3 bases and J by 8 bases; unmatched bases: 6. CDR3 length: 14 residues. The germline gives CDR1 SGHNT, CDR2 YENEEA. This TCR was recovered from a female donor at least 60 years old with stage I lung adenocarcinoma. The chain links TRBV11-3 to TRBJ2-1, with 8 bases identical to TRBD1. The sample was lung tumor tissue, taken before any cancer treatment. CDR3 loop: CASSFRTGRDEQFF. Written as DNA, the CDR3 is TGTGCCAGCAGCTTCAGGACAGGGCGGGATGAGCAGTTCTTC.